This passage covers 8 T cell receptor beta chains from one sample sequenced in a study of response to subunit inactivated influenza vaccine. TCRdb ran MiXCR on the RT-PCR reads and lists one entry per CDR3 protein. The table includes a few hundred thousand distinct CDR3 sequences, 21% detected once. The source material was PBMCs from blood, sampled about 20 months after vaccination. All receptors come from a man aged 50 to 69 who received an inactivated influenza vaccine.

This clonotype was counted at least ten times. The chain employs TRBV2 and TRBJ1-3, with D hard to call. CDR3 size: 16 residues. The germline gives CDR1 SNHLY, CDR2 FYNNEI. Trimming cost V 1 base and J 0 bases, with 10 bases left between them. The CDR3 loop reads CASSEGQATSGNTIYF. DNA of the CDR3: TGTGCCAGCAGTGAAGGTCAGGCTACCTCTGGAAACACCATATATTTT.

The rearrangement links TRBV12-3 or TRBV12-4 to TRBJ2-7; 12 bases are a match to TRBD2. Germline trimming cut 5 bases from V and 7 bases from J; bases unmatched to any gene: 9. The CDR3 totals 15 residues. DNA of the CDR3: TGTGCCAGCAGTCCTCTTACTAGCGGGAGGAGTGAGCAGTACTTC. It translates to CASSPLTSGRSEQYF.

This chain links TRBV5-4 with TRBJ1-2; 7 bases are a match to TRBD1. V shed 5 bases and J 5 bases; nucleotides not matched to a gene: 9. CDR3 length: 14 residues. Germline loops: CDR1 SGHNT, CDR2 YYREEE (reference sequence). DNA of the CDR3: TGTGCCAGCAGTTCCCAAGGACAGGAGTATGGCTACACCTTC. This encodes CASSSQGQEYGYTF.

The V and J genes are TRBV18 and TRBJ2-7; D remains unclear. The V end was cut by 0 bases, the J end by 4 bases, with 10 bases between. The CDR3 extends over 14 amino acids. Germline-derived CDR1 and CDR2 are KGHSH and LQKENI. The CDR3 protein is CASSPPGFKYEQYF. The CDR3 region has the DNA TGTGCCAGCTCACCACCTGGGTTCAAGTACGAGCAGTACTTC.

In its sample, this clonotype was seen many times. This rearrangement joins TRBV11-2 to TRBJ1-1, with unresolved D. Germline V lookup: CDR1 SGHAT, CDR2 FQNNGV. CDR3 size: 13 residues. The V and J ends lost 6 bases and 1 base respectively, with 9 bases between them. CDR3 nucleotides: TGTGCCAGCAGGCTCGAACAGAACACTGAAGCTTTCTTT. It yields the protein CASRLEQNTEAFF.

The chain employs TRBV29-1 and TRBJ2-5, with a weak D call TRBD1 (5 bases). Germline CDR1 SQVTM, CDR2 ANQGSEA. This CDR3 is built from 12 residues. The V end was cut by 5 bases, the J end by 4 bases, with 11 bases between. The CDR3 coding sequence is TGCAGCGTTAGGCCAGGGCCAGAGACCCAGTACTTC. It codes for CSVRPGPETQYF.

This clonotype was picked up a small number of times. The chain recombines TRBV24-1 with TRBJ2-2; D gene unclear. The ends were cut back, 3 bases at V and 3 bases at J, with 10 bases in the middle. From germline, CDR1 is KGHDR and CDR2 SFDVKD. The CDR3 is 15 amino acids. The CDR3 nucleotides read TGTGCCACCAGTGATGGGGTCTCCCACACCGGGGAGCTGTTTTTT. Translated, it gives CATSDGVSHTGELFF.

The sample holds a few counts of this clonotype. The chain employs TRBV4-3 and TRBJ2-5; the D gene is possibly TRBD2 (7 bases). V was shortened by 1 base and J by 5 bases, with 11 bases between the two germline ends. Looked up from germline, CDR1 is LGHNA and CDR2 is YSLEER. The CDR3 has 14 amino acids. The CDR3 reads CASSQVRGGETQYF. The CDR3 nucleotides read TGCGCCAGCAGCCAAGTCAGGGGAGGGGAGACCCAGTACTTC.